This T cell receptor beta chain derives from a study of cytomegalovirus exposure and HLA in healthy donors. Study-level points and caveats: TCR beta chains associated with HLA were, in a later analysis, more clonally expanded than equally common others. The classifier was said to identify cytomegalovirus status with high specificity and sensitivity.

The PCR ran on 60 Vbeta and 13 Jbeta primers. Measured with immunoSEQ multiplex PCR; TCRdb has only the in-frame clones, and not every one. The table includes around 100,000 clones, roughly 69% detected once. Of note for this clone: Its antigen is not identified.

The CDR3 runs 15 residues. The germline V gene encodes CDR1 SGDLS and CDR2 YYNGEE. Trimming took off 3 bases at V and 0 bases at J, with 10 bases between the two ends. This chain uses TRBV9 with TRBJ2-1; a weak D match, TRBD2 (6 bases). The sequence came from a woman in her twenties or thirties in good health and CMV-seronegative. Sequenced sample: PBMCs. DNA for the CDR3: TGTGCCAGCAGCGCCGGGAGTCCCTCCTACAATGAGCAGTTCTTC. Its protein is CASSAGSPSYNEQFF.